This T cell receptor (beta chain) was captured in a study of CD8 T cells in Susac syndrome. RNA in amounts of about 0.5 to 1 ug was reverse transcribed with random hexamers. The CDR3 of TCR beta was amplified by immunoSEQ multiplex PCR across 54 Vbeta and 13 Jbeta. TCRdb ran MiXCR on the immunoSEQ multiplex PCR reads and lists one entry per CDR3 protein. The sample lists about 180,000 distinct CDR3 sequences; approximately 94% were seen once. The junction had 13 bases not matched to a gene; V was cut back by 7 bases and J by 6 bases. Germline lookup yields CDR1 MNHEY and CDR2 SVGAGI. The CDR3 has 15 residues.

The chain employs TRBV6-5 and TRBJ1-1; 8 bases agree with TRBD1. The receptor was isolated from a human donor with Susac syndrome. The sample comprised CD4+ T cells from PBMCs. The CDR3 reads CASTATGAIFSEAFF. CDR3 coding DNA: TGTGCCAGCACCGCGACAGGGGCGATTTTCTCTGAAGCTTTCTTT.